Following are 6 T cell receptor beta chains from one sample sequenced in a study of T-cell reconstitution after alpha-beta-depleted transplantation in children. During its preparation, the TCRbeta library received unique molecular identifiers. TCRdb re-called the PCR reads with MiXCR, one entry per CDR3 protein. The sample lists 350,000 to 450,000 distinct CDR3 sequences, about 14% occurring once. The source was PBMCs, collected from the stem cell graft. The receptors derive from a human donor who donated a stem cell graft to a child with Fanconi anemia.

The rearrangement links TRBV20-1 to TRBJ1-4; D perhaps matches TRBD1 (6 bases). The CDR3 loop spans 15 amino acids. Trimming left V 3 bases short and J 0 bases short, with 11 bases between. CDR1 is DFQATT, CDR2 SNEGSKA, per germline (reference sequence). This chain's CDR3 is CSARTGTATNEKLFF. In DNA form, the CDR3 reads TGCAGTGCTAGGACAGGCACGGCAACTAATGAAAAACTGTTTTTT.

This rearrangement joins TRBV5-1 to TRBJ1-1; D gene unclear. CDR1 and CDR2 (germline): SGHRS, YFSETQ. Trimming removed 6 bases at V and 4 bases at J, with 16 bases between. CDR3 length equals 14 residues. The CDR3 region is CASTTTWGSTEAFF. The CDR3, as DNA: TGCGCCAGCACCACGACGTGGGGAAGCACTGAAGCTTTCTTT.

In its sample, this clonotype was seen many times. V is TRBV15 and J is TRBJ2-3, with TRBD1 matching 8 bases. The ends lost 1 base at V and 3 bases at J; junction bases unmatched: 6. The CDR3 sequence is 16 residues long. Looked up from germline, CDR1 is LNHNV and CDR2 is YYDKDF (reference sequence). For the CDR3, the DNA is TGTGCCACCAGCAGAGTCAGGGGGCTGGGGACAGATACGCAGTATTTT. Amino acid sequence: CATSRVRGLGTDTQYF.

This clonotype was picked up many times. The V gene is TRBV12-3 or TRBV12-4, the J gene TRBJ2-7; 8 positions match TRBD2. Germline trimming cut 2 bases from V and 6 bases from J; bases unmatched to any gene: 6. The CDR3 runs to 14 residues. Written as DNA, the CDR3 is TGTGCCAGCAGTTTAATCGCGGGGGGTTCCGAGCAGTACTTC. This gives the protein CASSLIAGGSEQYF.

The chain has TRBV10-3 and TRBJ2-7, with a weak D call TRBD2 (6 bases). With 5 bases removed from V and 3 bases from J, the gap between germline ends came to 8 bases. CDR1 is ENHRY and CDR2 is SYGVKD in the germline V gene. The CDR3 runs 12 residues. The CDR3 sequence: CAISPGSYEQYF. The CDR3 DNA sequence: TGTGCCATCAGTCCCGGGAGCTACGAGCAGTACTTC.

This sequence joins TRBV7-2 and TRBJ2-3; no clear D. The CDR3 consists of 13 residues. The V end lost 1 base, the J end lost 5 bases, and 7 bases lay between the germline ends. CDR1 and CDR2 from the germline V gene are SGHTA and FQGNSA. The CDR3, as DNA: TGTGCCAGCAGCTTAGGATGGCGAGATACGCAGTATTTT. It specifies CASSLGWRDTQYF.